This T cell receptor (beta chain) was documented in a study of blood T cell repertoires in COVID-19. At the level of the study: Samples came from the United States, Italy and Spain, spanning acute and convalescent COVID-19. Sources were T cells, B-cell-depleted T cells, or PBMCs; the material itself was cDNA or gDNA.

Trimming shortened V by 4 bases and J by 7 bases, and 10 bases separated the two germline ends. There are 13 residues in the CDR3. CDR1 LGHDT and CDR2 YNNKEL come from the germline V gene (reference sequence). Original processing methods: Amplification with reference gene primers provided the estimates of nucleated cell counts. Profiled with immunoSEQ multiplex PCR; TCRdb holds only in-frame clones, not every one. V, J and clone size are taken as reported in that table, and D and trimming were inferred from the DNA itself. The sample consists of 110,000 or so clones, around 84% of them appearing once.

V and J are TRBV3-1 (or the pseudogene TRBV3-2) and TRBJ1-4; tentatively, D is TRBD1 (5 bases). This clonotype originated in a man aged 35-49 years with acute or convalescent COVID-19. Sequencing used peripheral blood. CDR3 protein: CASSRKRGEKLFF. In DNA form, the CDR3 reads TGTGCCAGCAGCCGCAAAAGGGGTGAAAAACTGTTTTTT.